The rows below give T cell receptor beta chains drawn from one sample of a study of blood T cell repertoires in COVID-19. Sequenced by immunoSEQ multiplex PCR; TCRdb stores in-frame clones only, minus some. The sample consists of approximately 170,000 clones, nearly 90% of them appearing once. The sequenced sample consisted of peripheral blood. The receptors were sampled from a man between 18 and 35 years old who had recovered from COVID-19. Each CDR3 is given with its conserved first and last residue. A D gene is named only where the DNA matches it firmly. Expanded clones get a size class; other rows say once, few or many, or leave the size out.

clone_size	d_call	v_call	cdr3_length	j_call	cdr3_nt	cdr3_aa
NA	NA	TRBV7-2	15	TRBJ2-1	TGTGCCAGCAGCTCCATCGGGAGTTCCGGCAATGAGCAGTTCTTC	CASSSIGSSGNEQFF
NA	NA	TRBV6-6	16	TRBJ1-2	TGTGCCAGCAGTTACACAACCGACACAGCTAACTATGGCTACACCTTC	CASSYTTDTANYGYTF
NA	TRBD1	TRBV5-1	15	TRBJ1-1	TGCGCCAGCAGCTTGGCCCAGGGGGGGAACACTGAAGCTTTCTTT	CASSLAQGGNTEAFF
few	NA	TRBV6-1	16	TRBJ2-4	TGTGCCAGCAGTGAAATGCGGGCCCTAGCCAAAAACATTCAGTACTTC	CASSEMRALAKNIQYF
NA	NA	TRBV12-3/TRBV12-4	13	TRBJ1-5	TGTGCCGGATCCAGGGGCAGCAATCAGCCCCAGCATTTT	CAGSRGSNQPQHF
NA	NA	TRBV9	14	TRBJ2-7	TGTGCCAGCAGCGTAGATCTGGGCCCCCTCGAGCAGTACTTC	CASSVDLGPLEQYF
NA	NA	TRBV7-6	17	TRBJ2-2	TGTGCCAGCAGCTTAAACTCAGGGGGGAGTACAACCGGGGAGCTGTTTTTT	CASSLNSGGSTTGELFF
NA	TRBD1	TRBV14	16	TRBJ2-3	TGTGCCAGCAGCCAAGAGAACAGGGGGCGCACAGATACGCAGTATTTT	CASSQENRGRTDTQYF
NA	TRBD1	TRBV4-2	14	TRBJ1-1	TGTGCCAGCAGCCTAGGGACAGGGAACACTGAAGCTTTCTTT	CASSLGTGNTEAFF
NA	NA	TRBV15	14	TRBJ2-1	TGTGCCACCAGCTTACGGACAGTTAACAATGAGCAGTTCTTC	CATSLRTVNNEQFF
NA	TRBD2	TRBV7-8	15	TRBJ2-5	TGTGCCAGCAGTCAGGGCGGGAGACCTCAAGAGACCCAGTACTTC	CASSQGGRPQETQYF
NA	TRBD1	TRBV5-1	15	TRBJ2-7	TGCGCCAGCAGCCCGGGGACAGCCATTACCTACGAGCAGTACTTC	CASSPGTAITYEQYF
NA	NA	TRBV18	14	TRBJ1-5	TGTGCCAGCTCACCGTCCCCGGGGAATCAGCCCCAGCATTTT	CASSPSPGNQPQHF
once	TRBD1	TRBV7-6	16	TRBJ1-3	TGTGCCAGCAGCTCCGGGACAGGGGGTCAGGGAAACACCATATATTTT	CASSSGTGGQGNTIYF
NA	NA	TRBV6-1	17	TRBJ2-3	TGTGCCAGCAGTGAAGGGTGGCGGAGGGGAAACACAGATACGCAGTATTTT	CASSEGWRRGNTDTQYF
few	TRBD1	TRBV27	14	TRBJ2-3	TGTGCCAGCAGTTCCCCAGGGGGCCAGGATACGCAGTATTTT	CASSSPGGQDTQYF
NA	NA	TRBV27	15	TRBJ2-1	TGTGCCAGCAGTTTGTCTAGCCCCCAGTACAATGAGCAGTTCTTC	CASSLSSPQYNEQFF
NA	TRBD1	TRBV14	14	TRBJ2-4	TGTGCCAGCAGCCCGACAGGGGTAAAAAACATTCAGTACTTC	CASSPTGVKNIQYF
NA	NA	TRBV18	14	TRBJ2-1	TGTGCCAGCTCAATCAACTTCTCAGGGGACGAGCAGTTCTTC	CASSINFSGDEQFF
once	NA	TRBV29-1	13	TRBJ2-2	TGCAGCGTCCTAGGGGGGAACACCGGGGAGCTGTTTTTT	CSVLGGNTGELFF
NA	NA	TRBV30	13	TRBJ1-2	TGTACCTGGAGTGGACAGCTTCGCTATGGCTACACCTTC	CTWSGQLRYGYTF
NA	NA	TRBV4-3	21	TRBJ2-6	TGCGCCAGCAGCCAAGAGATCTCTGGAGGGACCCACTTGGGTGGGGCCAACGTCCTGACTTTC	CASSQEISGGTHLGGANVLTF